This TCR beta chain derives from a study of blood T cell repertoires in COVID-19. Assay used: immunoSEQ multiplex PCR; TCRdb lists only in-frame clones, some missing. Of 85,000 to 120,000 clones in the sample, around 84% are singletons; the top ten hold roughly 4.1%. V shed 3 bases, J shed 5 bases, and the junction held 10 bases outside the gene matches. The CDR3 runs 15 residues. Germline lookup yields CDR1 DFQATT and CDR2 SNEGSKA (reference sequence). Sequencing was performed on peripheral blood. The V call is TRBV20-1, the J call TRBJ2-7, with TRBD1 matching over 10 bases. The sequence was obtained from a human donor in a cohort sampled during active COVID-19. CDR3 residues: CSASNLGQGKNEQYF. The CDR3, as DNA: TGCAGTGCTAGTAATTTGGGACAGGGGAAAAACGAGCAGTACTTC.